Shown below are 7 T cell receptor beta chains from a single sample sequenced in a study of long-term antiretroviral therapy in people with HIV. The assay, immunoSEQ v3.0, was run at survey level. TCRdb keeps only in-frame clones here, not all; method: immunoSEQ multiplex PCR. The data hold 35,000 or so clones, with approximately 94% observed a single time. The source was unsorted PBMCs, collected 4.1 years after starting antiretroviral therapy. Receptor source: a woman aged 45-65 years with HIV.

The rearrangement links TRBV6-5 to TRBJ2-2; TRBD1 aligns across 7 bases. CDR3 length: 16 residues. The V gene end was trimmed by 4 bases and the J gene end by 0 bases; junction bases not matched to a gene: 5. CDR1 is MNHEY and CDR2 is SVGAGI in the germline V gene. The CDR3 DNA follows: TGTGCCAGCAGTTCGGACAGGCCCTCGAACACCGGGGAGCTGTTTTTT. Translated: CASSSDRPSNTGELFF.

The chain has TRBV30 and TRBJ2-4, with 7 nucleotides matching TRBD1. The CDR3 spans 15 residues. Per the germline V gene, CDR1 is GTSNPN and CDR2 is SVGIG (reference sequence). With 5 bases clipped from V and 0 bases from J, the junction kept 7 bases outside the gene matches. The CDR3 here is CAWATGSRAKNIQYF. In DNA, the CDR3 is TGTGCCTGGGCGACAGGGAGCCGAGCCAAAAACATTCAGTACTTC.

There are a few counts of this clone. The chain uses TRBV5-1 and TRBJ1-3; 9 bases are a match to TRBD1. With 0 bases clipped from V and 4 bases from J, the junction kept 5 bases outside the gene matches. CDR1 is SGHRS, CDR2 YFSETQ, per germline. The CDR3 runs to 16 residues. The CDR3 region has the DNA TGCGCCAGCAGCTTGGAGGGACAGGGAACGGGAAACACCATATATTTT. Translated: CASSLEGQGTGNTIYF.

This rearrangement joins TRBV2 to TRBJ2-1; weak D call: TRBD1 (6 bases). Germline V CDR1 and CDR2: SNHLY, FYNNEI. The CDR3 consists of 15 residues. V lost 7 bases to trimming and J lost 3 bases, with 16 bases between them. The CDR3 sequence is CASTLDSRLYNEQFF. CDR3 DNA sequence: TGTGCCAGCACCCTGGACAGTCGACTCTACAATGAGCAGTTCTTC.

This chain uses TRBV5-1 with TRBJ2-3, with a weak D call TRBD1 (6 bases). The CDR3 has 14 amino acids. Looked up from germline, CDR1 is SGHRS and CDR2 is YFSETQ. V was shortened by 0 bases and J by 4 bases, with 9 bases between the two germline ends. CDR3 region: CASSLARGPDTQYF. The CDR3 bases are TGCGCCAGCAGCTTGGCCAGGGGCCCAGATACGCAGTATTTT.

The chain carries TRBV7-2 and TRBJ2-5, with D unresolved. Germline values: CDR1 SGHTA, CDR2 FQGNSA. This CDR3 is built from 14 residues. The V end was cut by 8 bases, the J end by 2 bases, with 15 bases between. The CDR3 DNA follows: TGTGCCAGCGCCAAGGGCGTGGGGCAAGAGACCCAGTACTTC. Its protein is CASAKGVGQETQYF.

Here the CDR3 reads CASSPVEGARPNYGYTF. The CDR3 nucleotides are TGTGCCAGCTCACCAGTAGAGGGGGCGAGACCTAACTATGGCTACACCTTC. The chain is built from TRBV18 and TRBJ1-2, with 7 positions matching TRBD1. V lost 2 bases, J lost 0 bases, and 9 bases stayed unmatched. Per germline, CDR1 KGHSH and CDR2 LQKENI. The CDR3 runs 17 residues. Variable domain in full (rest from reference TRBV18 and TRBJ1-2): NAGVMQNPRHLVRRRGQEARLRCSPMKGHSHVYWYRQLPEEGLKFMVYLQKENIIDESGMPKERFSAEFPKEGPSILRIQQVVRGDSAAYFCASSPVEGARPNYGYTFGSGTRLTVV.